The 9 T cell receptor beta chains below were found in one sample sequenced in a study of blood T cell repertoires in COVID-19. Produced via immunoSEQ multiplex PCR; TCRdb's table is partial and in-frame only. The sample contains about 120,000 clones, approximately 87% of which appear only once. Sequencing used peripheral blood. These TCRs come from a man aged 25-45 years with acute or convalescent COVID-19.

This clone was seen only once. The CDR3 protein is CSASPRRGLAGEITYNEQFF. The CDR3 nucleotides read TGCAGTGCTAGTCCCAGGAGGGGACTAGCGGGAGAGATTACCTACAATGAGCAGTTCTTC. This chain links TRBV20-1 with TRBJ2-1, with 14 bases identical to TRBD2. The CDR3 totals 20 residues. The germline gives CDR1 DFQATT, CDR2 SNEGSKA (reference sequence). V lost 3 bases to trimming and J lost 2 bases; unmatched junction nucleotides: 15.

The genes are TRBV12-3 or TRBV12-4 and TRBJ1-1; D is undetermined. The CDR3 has 13 residues. V lost 3 bases and J lost 3, with 8 bases in between. CDR3 sequence reads: CASSFQDYTEAFF. As DNA, the CDR3 is TGTGCCAGCAGTTTCCAGGATTACACTGAAGCTTTCTTT.

This chain links TRBV25-1 with TRBJ2-7; 7 nucleotides agree with TRBD2. The length of the CDR3 is 18 residues. CDR1 MGHDK and CDR2 SYGVNS come from the germline V gene. After removal of 3 bases from V and 3 bases from J, the junction contained 17 bases not matched to a gene. The CDR3 DNA reads TGTGCCAGCAGTGAGAATCAACCCCTACTAGCGTTCGGCTACGAGCAGTACGTC. Amino acids: CASSENQPLLAFGYEQYV.

V usage is TRBV29-1 and J usage is TRBJ2-3; 14 nucleotides align to TRBD2. With V trimmed by 6 bases and J by 3 bases, 5 bases remained unmatched. Germline values: CDR1 SQVTM, CDR2 ANQGSEA. The CDR3 spans 15 residues. CDR3 sequence (DNA): TGCAGCGTGGGGACTAGCGGGGGAGGTACAGATACGCAGTATTTT. This translates into CSVGTSGGGTDTQYF.

This clone was found once. The V call is TRBV3-1 (or the pseudogene TRBV3-2), the J call TRBJ2-3; 8 positions match TRBD1. Germline CDR1 is LGHDT and CDR2 is YNNKEL (reference sequence). V shed 4 bases, J shed 11 bases, and the junction held 17 bases outside the gene matches. The CDR3 sequence is 16 residues long. CDR3 coding DNA: TGTGCCAGCAGCCCGAGAACAGGGGGGATAAAAGGTGGGCAGTATTTT. Its protein product is CASSPRTGGIKGGQYF.

The V gene is TRBV30, the J gene TRBJ2-1, with 12 bases that match TRBD2. V shed 2 bases, J shed 8 bases, and the junction held 10 bases outside the gene matches. CDR1 GTSNPN and CDR2 SVGIG come from the germline V gene (reference sequence). The CDR3 extends over 16 amino acids. The CDR3 bases are TGTGCCTGGAGTTCCACCCTAGCGGGGGGGCCGGATGAGCAGTTCTTC. Translated, it gives CAWSSTLAGGPDEQFF.

The chain is built from TRBV27 and TRBJ1-5; D is possibly TRBD1 (5 bases). The CDR3 totals 14 residues. V lost 2 bases to trimming and J lost 6 bases, with 11 bases between them. Germline CDR1 and CDR2: MNHEY and SMNVEV (reference sequence). For the CDR3, the DNA is TGTGCCAGCAGTTTAGAACAGGAAGGTCAGCCCCAGCATTTT. Amino acids: CASSLEQEGQPQHF.

The chain recombines TRBV30 with TRBJ2-3; TRBD2 is a possible D gene (6 bases). Trimming cost V 0 bases and J 2 bases, with 18 bases left between them. This CDR3 is built from 17 residues. Germline V CDR1 and CDR2: GTSNPN, SVGIG (reference sequence). The DNA of the CDR3 is TGTGCCTGGAGTGTAGGCAGGGAGGCTAGCGACACAGATACGCAGTATTTT. Translated: CAWSVGREASDTDTQYF.

This clone was seen at least ten times. The CDR3 spells CASSRLAEDGELFF. The CDR3 nucleotides are TGTGCCAGCAGCCGTCTAGCGGAGGACGGGGAGCTGTTTTTT. The gene calls are TRBV7-9 and TRBJ2-2; 7 positions agree with TRBD2. J gave up 7 bases and V 5 bases, and 7 bases lay outside the gene matches. This CDR3 spans 14 amino acids. From germline, CDR1 is SEHNR and CDR2 FQNEAQ (reference sequence).